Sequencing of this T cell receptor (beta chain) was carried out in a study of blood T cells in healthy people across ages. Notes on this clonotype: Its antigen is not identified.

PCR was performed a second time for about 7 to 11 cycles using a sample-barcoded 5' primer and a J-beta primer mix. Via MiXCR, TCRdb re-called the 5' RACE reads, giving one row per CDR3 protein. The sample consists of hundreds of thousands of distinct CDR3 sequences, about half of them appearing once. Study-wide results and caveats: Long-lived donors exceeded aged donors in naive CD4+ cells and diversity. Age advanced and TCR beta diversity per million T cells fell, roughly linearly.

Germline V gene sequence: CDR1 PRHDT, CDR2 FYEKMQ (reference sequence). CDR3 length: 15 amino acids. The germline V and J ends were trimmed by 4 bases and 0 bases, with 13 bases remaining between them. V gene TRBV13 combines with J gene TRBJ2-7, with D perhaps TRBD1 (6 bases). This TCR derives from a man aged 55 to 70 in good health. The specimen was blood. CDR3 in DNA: TGTGCCAGCAGCTCCAGGGGCCAGAGCTCCTACGAGCAGTACTTC. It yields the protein CASSSRGQSSYEQYF.